The 31 T cell receptor beta chains given below trace back to one sample, sequenced in a study of blood T cells in healthy people across ages. It was with a sample-barcoded 5' primer and a J-beta primer mix that a second PCR of about 6 to 11 cycles was run. TCRdb ran MiXCR on the 5' RACE reads and lists one entry per CDR3 protein. The sample shows just over 800,000 distinct CDR3 sequences, around two thirds of them seen only once. The sequencing input was blood. These receptors were collected from a man aged 30 to 39 in good health.

The chain combines TRBV6-2 or TRBV6-3 with TRBJ2-3; D uncertain. The CDR3 consists of 13 residues. V lost 2 bases, J lost 4 bases, and 7 bases lay in between. Per germline, CDR1 MNHEY and CDR2 SVGEGT. The CDR3 sequence: CASSYQEADTQYF. CDR3 sequence (DNA): TGTGCCAGCAGTTACCAAGAGGCAGATACGCAGTATTTT.

The chain is built from TRBV12-3 or TRBV12-4 and TRBJ1-1; D possibly corresponds to TRBD1 (6 bases). The CDR3 spans 14 residues. Trimming took 6 bases from V and 3 from J, leaving 14 bases between them. CDR3 protein: CASSTRRTDTEAFF. The CDR3 DNA follows: TGTGCCAGCAGCACCAGGCGGACAGACACTGAAGCTTTCTTT.

V and J are TRBV20-1 and TRBJ1-1, with D hard to call. The CDR3 extends over 14 amino acids. Trimming stripped 4 bases from V and 4 bases from J, with 16 bases between. The V gene's germline CDR1 is DFQATT and CDR2 SNEGSKA (reference sequence). The CDR3 DNA follows: TGCAGTGCTACAGCCACCCTCCCTGTCACTGAAGCTTTCTTT. Its protein is CSATATLPVTEAFF.

This clonotype was seen repeatedly, ten times or more. The chain recombines TRBV29-1 with TRBJ1-2; 10 bases match TRBD1. CDR3 length: 13 residues. V gave up 5 bases and J gave up 3 bases; unmatched junction bases: 3. Per the germline V gene, CDR1 is SQVTM and CDR2 is ANQGSEA. CDR3 coding DNA: TGCAGCGTTTGGGACAGGGGAGACTATGGCTACACCTTC. Translated: CSVWDRGDYGYTF.

The chain has TRBV20-1 and TRBJ2-7, with 8 bases fitting TRBD2. Trimming removed 3 bases from V and 4 bases from J; junction bases left unmatched: 2. CDR1 is DFQATT and CDR2 is SNEGSKA in the germline V gene (reference sequence). CDR3 length: 12 amino acids. The DNA of the CDR3 is TGCAGTGCTAGGGCTAGCGGGTACGAGCAGTACTTC. It specifies CSARASGYEQYF.

This rearrangement joins TRBV10-3 to TRBJ1-2; a weak D match, TRBD1 (5 bases). The CDR3 length is 15 residues. Per germline, CDR1 ENHRY and CDR2 SYGVKD. The germline V and J ends were trimmed by 5 bases and 4 bases, with 17 bases remaining between them. CDR3 DNA sequence: TGTGCCATCAGTCCAGACCCCGGGACGGGCTATGGCTACACCTTC. Encoded protein: CAISPDPGTGYGYTF.

The chain couples TRBV4-3 to TRBJ1-4; tentatively, D is TRBD1 (5 bases). The CDR3 is 14 amino acids. The V end was cut by 1 base, the J end by 6 bases, with 9 bases between. The germline gives CDR1 LGHNA, CDR2 YSLEER. CDR3 coding DNA: TGCGCCAGCAGCCAAGGGGGACGAGATGAAAAACTGTTTTTT. This translates into CASSQGGRDEKLFF.

The rearrangement links TRBV28 to TRBJ1-3, with 8 bases fitting TRBD1. The CDR3 spans 15 residues. V was clipped by 7 bases and J by 2 bases; unmatched bases: 7. The germline gives CDR1 MDHEN, CDR2 SYDVKM. The CDR3, as DNA: TGTGCCAGCATCTGGACAGGGTCGACTGGAAACACCATATATTTT. Protein sequence: CASIWTGSTGNTIYF.

This chain links TRBV7-9 with TRBJ2-7, with D tentatively TRBD1 (5 bases). Between the trimmed V and J ends, which lost 2 bases and 5 bases, there was a span of 28 bases. The germline gives CDR1 SEHNR, CDR2 FQNEAQ (reference sequence). The length of the CDR3 is 19 residues. This chain's CDR3 is CASSLFDRTWSLFGHEQYF. CDR3 DNA sequence: TGTGCCAGCAGCTTATTCGACCGGACATGGTCCCTATTCGGTCACGAGCAGTACTTC.

The V call is TRBV28, the J call TRBJ2-5; 7 positions match TRBD2. Germline lookup yields CDR1 MDHEN and CDR2 SYDVKM. The CDR3 sequence is 15 residues long. J was trimmed by 4 bases and V by 3 bases; bases with no gene match: 8. CDR3 in DNA: TGTGCCAGCAGTTTCTCACCGACTAGCATAGAGACCCAGTACTTC. Its translation: CASSFSPTSIETQYF.

This rearrangement joins TRBV27 to TRBJ2-7; 10 bases are shared with TRBD1. The CDR3 loop spans 15 amino acids. The germline V gene has CDR1 MNHEY and CDR2 SMNVEV (reference sequence). V shed 4 bases, J shed 3 bases, and the junction held 6 bases outside the gene matches. CDR3 loop: CASSYRQGAVYEQYF. Written as DNA, the CDR3 is TGTGCCAGCAGTTACCGACAGGGGGCCGTCTACGAGCAGTACTTC.

Here the CDR3 DNA reads TGTGCCAGCAGTCCCCCGGGGGAGGGGTTCTACGAGCAGTACTTC. It is translated as CASSPPGEGFYEQYF. This chain connects TRBV6-2 or TRBV6-3 to TRBJ2-7; 7 bases fit TRBD2. This CDR3 comprises 15 residues. Germline-derived CDR1 and CDR2 are MNHEY and SVGEGT. V lost 5 bases, J lost 3 bases, and 10 bases stayed unmatched.

The gene calls are TRBV6-2 or TRBV6-3 and TRBJ2-5, with D perhaps assigned TRBD1 or TRBD2 (5 bases each). Germline V gene data show CDR1 as MNHEY and CDR2 as SVGEGT. This CDR3 has 14 residues. V lost 5 bases, J lost 5 bases, and 15 bases lay in between. The CDR3 sequence is CASSPGTEVETQYF. The DNA of the CDR3 is TGTGCCAGCAGTCCCGGGACGGAGGTGGAGACCCAGTACTTC.

The chain joins TRBV4-3 to TRBJ2-1; D remains ambiguous. This CDR3 comprises 15 residues. The V end was cut by 1 base, the J end by 0 bases, with 7 bases between. Germline-derived CDR1 and CDR2 are LGHNA and YSLEER. The CDR3: CASSQGSRSYNEQFF. The DNA for the CDR3 is TGCGCCAGCAGCCAAGGAAGCCGCTCCTACAATGAGCAGTTCTTC.

This clonotype appeared a few times. J is TRBJ1-2 and V is TRBV27; D possibly corresponds to TRBD1 (5 bases). This CDR3 has 13 residues. Germline values: CDR1 MNHEY, CDR2 SMNVEV (reference sequence). V dropped 2 bases and J dropped 6 bases, with 10 bases sitting between them. CDR3 DNA sequence: TGTGCCAGCAGTTTAGGCGGGGGGAATGGCTACACCTTC. This translates into CASSLGGGNGYTF.

J is TRBJ2-1 and V is TRBV5-1; D uncertain. The J call is in doubt because the DNA end fits TRBJ2-7 better. The CDR3 covers 13 residues. The germline V gene has CDR1 SGHRS and CDR2 YFSETQ. CDR3 loop: CASSLDTGYEQYF. In DNA form, the CDR3 reads TGCGCCAGCAGCTTGGATACGGGCTACGAGCAGTACTTC.

The V call is TRBV6-1, the J call TRBJ2-5; tentatively, D is TRBD2 (5 bases). The ends were cut back, 5 bases at V and 11 bases at J, with 15 bases in the middle. CDR3 length: 12 amino acids. Germline CDR1 reads MNHNS; CDR2 reads SASEGT. The CDR3 DNA sequence: TGTGCCAGCAGTTCCGGCATCGGGGAGCAGTACTTC. Amino acid sequence: CASSSGIGEQYF.

In DNA form, the CDR3 reads TGTGCCAGCAGTTCCCCGGGTAGCGGGGGTGATGAGCAGTACTTC. Translation: CASSSPGSGGDEQYF. The gene calls are TRBV28 and TRBJ2-5; 9 bases fit TRBD2. This CDR3 is 15 amino acids long. Losses at the gene ends were 4 bases for V and 11 bases for J; bases not matched to a gene: 14. Germline V CDR1 and CDR2: MDHEN, SYDVKM. The full variable domain, completed using reference TRBV28 and TRBJ2-5, is DVKVTQSSRYLVKRTGEKVFLECVQDMDHENMFWYRQDPGLGLRLIYFSYDVKMKEKGDIPEGYSVSREKKERFSLILESASTNQTSMYLCASSSPGSGGDEQYFGPGTRLLVL.

The V call is TRBV29-1, the J call TRBJ2-7; D remains ambiguous. The germline V gene has CDR1 SQVTM and CDR2 ANQGSEA. V lost 3 bases to trimming and J lost 5 bases, with 8 bases between them. The CDR3 covers 11 residues. CDR3 residues: CSVDLGHEQYF. CDR3 nucleotide sequence: TGCAGCGTTGATTTGGGCCACGAGCAGTACTTC.

This chain uses TRBV4-1 with TRBJ1-1; weak D call: TRBD1 (5 bases). With 0 bases removed from V and 6 bases from J, the gap between germline ends came to 11 bases. This CDR3 has 14 amino acids. Germline V gene data show CDR1 as MGHRA and CDR2 as YSYEKL. Here the CDR3 reads CASSQEVWGAEAFF. The DNA for the CDR3 is TGCGCCAGCAGCCAAGAAGTTTGGGGGGCTGAAGCTTTCTTT.

This clonotype was seen once. CDR3 in DNA: TGTGCCAGCAGTTTGGGACAGGGAGCCCTTCTGGAGACCCAGTACTTC. It is translated as CASSLGQGALLETQYF. This sequence joins TRBV28 and TRBJ2-7; 9 bases map to TRBD1. The end of the DNA is better explained by TRBJ2-5, so the J call may be wrong. The germline CDR1 and CDR2 sequences are MDHEN and SYDVKM. The CDR3 has 16 residues.

The chain joins TRBV2 to TRBJ2-3, with D perhaps TRBD1 or TRBD2 (5 bases each). CDR3 length equals 13 residues. Trimming took off 3 bases at V and 3 bases at J, with 7 bases between the two ends. From germline, CDR1 is SNHLY and CDR2 FYNNEI. CDR3 coding DNA: TGTGCCAGCAGTGAGGGGGAGACAGATACGCAGTATTTT. It translates to CASSEGETDTQYF. The full variable domain, its missing parts supplied by reference TRBV2 and TRBJ2-3, is EPEVTQTPSHQVTQMGQEVILRCVPISNHLYFYWYRQILGQKVEFLVSFYNNEISEKSEIFDDQFSVERPDGSNFTLKIRSTKLEDSAMYFCASSEGETDTQYFGPGTRLTVL.

The chain joins TRBV7-2 to TRBJ2-1; D is perhaps TRBD2 (6 bases). Trimming cost V 3 bases and J 4 bases, with 10 bases left between them. The germline gives CDR1 SGHTA, CDR2 FQGNSA. The CDR3 runs 14 residues. CDR3 residues: CASSFSGWYNEQFF. CDR3 nucleotides: TGTGCCAGCAGCTTTAGCGGTTGGTACAATGAGCAGTTCTTC. The full variable domain, completed using reference TRBV7-2 and TRBJ2-1, is GAGVSQSPSNKVTEKGKDVELRCDPISGHTALYWYRQSLGQGLEFLIYFQGNSAPDKSGLPSDRFSAERTGGSVSTLTIQRTQQEDSAVYLCASSFSGWYNEQFFGPGTRLTVL.

The gene calls are TRBV6-1 and TRBJ2-5, with TRBD2 identical over 7 bases. Germline-derived CDR1 and CDR2 are MNHNS and SASEGT. The CDR3 covers 16 residues. V gave up 4 bases and J gave up 5 bases; unmatched junction bases: 13. The CDR3 sequence: CASSALRGMEVETQYF. CDR3 in DNA: TGTGCCAGCAGTGCCCTGCGGGGGATGGAAGTGGAGACCCAGTACTTC.

The CDR3 DNA follows: TGCGCCAGCAGCTCGGGACTAGCGGGGGTTGGGTCCTACAATGAGCAGTTCTTC. The encoded protein is CASSSGLAGVGSYNEQFF. The chain recombines TRBV4-3 with TRBJ2-1; TRBD2 matches 14 bases. Germline V gene data show CDR1 as LGHNA and CDR2 as YSLEER. The CDR3 is made up of 18 amino acids. V dropped 5 bases and J dropped 1; count of bases not matched to a gene: 7.

In its sample, this clonotype was seen a few times. The V call is TRBV12-3 or TRBV12-4, the J call TRBJ2-3, with D maybe TRBD1 (7 bases). The CDR3 extends over 12 amino acids. V was trimmed by 0 bases and J by 11 bases, leaving 9 bases between them. CDR3 DNA: TGTGCCAGCAGTTTAGCGCAGGGGGGGCAGTATTTT. It codes for CASSLAQGGQYF.

The chain employs TRBV3-1 and TRBJ2-1, with D perhaps TRBD1 or TRBD2 (5 bases each). Trimming took off 1 base at V and 0 bases at J, with 16 bases between the two ends. CDR1 and CDR2 (germline): LGHDT, YNNKEL (reference sequence). The CDR3 has 18 residues. The CDR3 loop reads CASSQGVRAGSSYNEQFF. The CDR3 DNA sequence: TGTGCCAGCAGCCAAGGGGTTAGAGCAGGGAGCTCCTACAATGAGCAGTTCTTC.

The chain combines TRBV29-1 with TRBJ2-7; the D gene is possibly TRBD2 (6 bases). V was clipped by 0 bases and J by 3 bases, with 9 bases between them. The V gene's germline CDR1 is SQVTM and CDR2 ANQGSEA. CDR3 length equals 13 residues. The CDR3 region has the DNA TGCAGCGTTGAAGACCCCGGGGGCTACGAGCAGTACTTC. It codes for CSVEDPGGYEQYF.

The gene calls are TRBV7-3 and TRBJ1-1; weak D call: TRBD1 (5 bases). Germline lookup yields CDR1 SGHTA and CDR2 FQGTGA. CDR3 length: 14 amino acids. Trimming took off 0 bases at V and 2 bases at J, with 7 bases between the two ends. This CDR3 reads CASSLTGPNTEAFF. Here the CDR3 DNA reads TGTGCCAGCAGCTTAACGGGGCCCAACACTGAAGCTTTCTTT. Together with reference TRBV7-3 and TRBJ1-1, the CDR3 gives the full variable domain: GAGVSQTPSNKVTEKGKYVELRCDPISGHTALYWYRQSLGQGPEFLIYFQGTGAADDSGLPNDRFFAVRPEGSVSTLKIQRTERGDSAVYLCASSLTGPNTEAFFGQGTRLTVV.

This clonotype was counted a single time. The V gene is TRBV20-1, the J gene TRBJ2-3; 13 positions agree with TRBD2. This CDR3 contains 15 residues. After removal of 2 bases from V and 6 bases from J, the junction contained 5 bases not matched to a gene. CDR1 is DFQATT and CDR2 is SNEGSKA in the germline V gene (reference sequence). The CDR3 nucleotides read TGCAGTGCTAGACGACTAGCGGGAGGTTTCGATACGCAGTATTTT. This sequence encodes CSARRLAGGFDTQYF.

This chain links TRBV7-3 with TRBJ2-5; no clear D. Germline V gives CDR1 SGHTA, CDR2 FQGTGA. V lost 5 bases and J 0 bases, leaving 13 bases between the germline ends. The CDR3 runs 15 residues. The CDR3 bases are TGTGCCAGCAGCCCGCGACCCGGGTACCAAGAGACCCAGTACTTC. It encodes CASSPRPGYQETQYF.